This T cell receptor (beta chain) appears in the sequencing data of a study of sequential checkpoint blockade in melanoma (dated by TCRdb to between 2018 and 2021). At the level of the whole study: Using 1:1 randomization, the trial assigned patients either to first-line nivolumab followed by ipilimumab (arm A) or to ipilimumab followed by nivolumab (arm B). TCRbeta immunosequencing was performed on DNA from 75 to 95 pretreatment melanoma tumor samples. Maintenance nivolumab came after each of the two trial sequences. Over 20 patients had matched tumor biopsies taken before treatment and at week 13, after single-agent nivolumab (arm A) or ipilimumab (arm B). The same lesion was the source of approximately 81% of the matched pre- and post-treatment tumor biopsy pairs. The investigation overall reported the following: In the nivolumab-first arm (arm A), pretreatment tumor TIL clonality was associated with response (P = .04). Within-arm analyses of tumor T-cell fraction were constrained by small sample sizes and reduced statistical power. Larger, independent patient cohorts are needed to validate the response-prediction model that combines TCR metrics and mutation burden. Clinical benefit was about 30 times more likely to be achieved by patients whose tumor T-cell fraction and clonality increased by week 13. Tumor T-cell fraction and clonality were found to correlate with PD-L1 staining and CD8+ T-cell counts but not with mutational load.

TCRbeta CDR3 regions were immunosequenced from genomic DNA with the immunoSEQ Assay. Before high-throughput sequencing, genomic DNA was amplified using bias-controlled multiplex PCR. The study's own analysis went as follows. To quantify the absolute abundance of each unique TCRbeta CDR3 region, the sequences were collapsed and filtered. Clonality, defined as 1 minus Pielou's evenness, was calculated using only productive rearrangements. To compute tumor T-cell fraction, TCRbeta template counts were normalized to usable DNA, with usable DNA estimated from several housekeeping genes. Clones with significantly greater frequencies in on-treatment versus baseline samples were identified using a previously published method. TCRdb obtained this table from immuneACCESS and retained in-frame rearrangements with V and J assigned. These tables miss some clones; where compared with another copy, unresolved V genes account for less than half of the shortfall, and the remainder is unexplained. V, J and clone size are those of that table, while D and trimming were read from the DNA. The sample has about 9,600 clones on record, under 30% of them singletons. Around 17% of the sample is taken by the ten largest.

This clone was observed a few times. The clone's antigen remains unknown. Per-base quality was not reported, and no clone a single base away is much larger than it. The intended sense of this specimen's treatment or condition label: randomized to nivolumab then ipilimumab (arm A) or the reverse (arm B). None of the trial patients had been given prior DNA-damaging chemotherapy. CheckMate 064, a randomized, open-label phase II trial of sequential checkpoint blockade, was the source of the samples, all of which came from patients with melanoma. Genomic DNA from formalin-fixed paraffin-embedded (FFPE) tissue samples served as the input for tumor TCR sequencing. The sequence was collected from a human donor with melanoma. The sequenced sample was tumor tissue (inferred from file names), obtained from a patient given nivolumab and ipilimumab in sequence.

For the CDR3, the sequence is CASSLGVGYSQETQYF. The DNA sequence is TGTGCCAGCAGCTTGGGAGTAGGCTATTCCCAAGAGACCCAGTACTTC. The V and J genes are TRBV7-7 and TRBJ2-5; the D gene is perhaps TRBD2, from 5 matching bases. From its cysteine to its phenylalanine, the CDR3 spans 16 amino acids. CDR3 DNA only is kept here, 48 bases in frame from base 1. The germline V gene (reference sequence) gives CDR1 as SSHAT and CDR2 as FNYEAQ. The V end loses 3 bases and the J end loses 1 base, and a stretch of 15 bases separates them.